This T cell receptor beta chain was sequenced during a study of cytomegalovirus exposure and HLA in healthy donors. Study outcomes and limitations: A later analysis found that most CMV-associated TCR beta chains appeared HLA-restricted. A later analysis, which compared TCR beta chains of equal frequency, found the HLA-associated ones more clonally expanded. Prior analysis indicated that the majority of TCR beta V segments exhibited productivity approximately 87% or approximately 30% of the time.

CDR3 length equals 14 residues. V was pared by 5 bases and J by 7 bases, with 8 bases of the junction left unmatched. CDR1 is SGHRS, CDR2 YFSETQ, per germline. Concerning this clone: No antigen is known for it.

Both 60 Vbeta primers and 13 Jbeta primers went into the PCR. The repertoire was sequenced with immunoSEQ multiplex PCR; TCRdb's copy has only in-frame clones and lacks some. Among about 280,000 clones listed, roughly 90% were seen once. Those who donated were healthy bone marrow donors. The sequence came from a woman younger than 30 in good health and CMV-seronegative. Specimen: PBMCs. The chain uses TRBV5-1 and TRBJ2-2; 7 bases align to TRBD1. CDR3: CASRILQGIGELFF. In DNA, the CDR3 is TGCGCCAGCAGAATACTACAGGGGATCGGGGAGCTGTTTTTT. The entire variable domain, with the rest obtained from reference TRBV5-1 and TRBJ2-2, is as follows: KAGVTQTPRYLIKTRGQQVTLSCSPISGHRSVSWYQQTPGQGLQFLFEYFSETQRNKGNFPGRFSGRQFSNSRSEMNVSTLELGDSALYLCASRILQGIGELFFGEGSRLTVL.